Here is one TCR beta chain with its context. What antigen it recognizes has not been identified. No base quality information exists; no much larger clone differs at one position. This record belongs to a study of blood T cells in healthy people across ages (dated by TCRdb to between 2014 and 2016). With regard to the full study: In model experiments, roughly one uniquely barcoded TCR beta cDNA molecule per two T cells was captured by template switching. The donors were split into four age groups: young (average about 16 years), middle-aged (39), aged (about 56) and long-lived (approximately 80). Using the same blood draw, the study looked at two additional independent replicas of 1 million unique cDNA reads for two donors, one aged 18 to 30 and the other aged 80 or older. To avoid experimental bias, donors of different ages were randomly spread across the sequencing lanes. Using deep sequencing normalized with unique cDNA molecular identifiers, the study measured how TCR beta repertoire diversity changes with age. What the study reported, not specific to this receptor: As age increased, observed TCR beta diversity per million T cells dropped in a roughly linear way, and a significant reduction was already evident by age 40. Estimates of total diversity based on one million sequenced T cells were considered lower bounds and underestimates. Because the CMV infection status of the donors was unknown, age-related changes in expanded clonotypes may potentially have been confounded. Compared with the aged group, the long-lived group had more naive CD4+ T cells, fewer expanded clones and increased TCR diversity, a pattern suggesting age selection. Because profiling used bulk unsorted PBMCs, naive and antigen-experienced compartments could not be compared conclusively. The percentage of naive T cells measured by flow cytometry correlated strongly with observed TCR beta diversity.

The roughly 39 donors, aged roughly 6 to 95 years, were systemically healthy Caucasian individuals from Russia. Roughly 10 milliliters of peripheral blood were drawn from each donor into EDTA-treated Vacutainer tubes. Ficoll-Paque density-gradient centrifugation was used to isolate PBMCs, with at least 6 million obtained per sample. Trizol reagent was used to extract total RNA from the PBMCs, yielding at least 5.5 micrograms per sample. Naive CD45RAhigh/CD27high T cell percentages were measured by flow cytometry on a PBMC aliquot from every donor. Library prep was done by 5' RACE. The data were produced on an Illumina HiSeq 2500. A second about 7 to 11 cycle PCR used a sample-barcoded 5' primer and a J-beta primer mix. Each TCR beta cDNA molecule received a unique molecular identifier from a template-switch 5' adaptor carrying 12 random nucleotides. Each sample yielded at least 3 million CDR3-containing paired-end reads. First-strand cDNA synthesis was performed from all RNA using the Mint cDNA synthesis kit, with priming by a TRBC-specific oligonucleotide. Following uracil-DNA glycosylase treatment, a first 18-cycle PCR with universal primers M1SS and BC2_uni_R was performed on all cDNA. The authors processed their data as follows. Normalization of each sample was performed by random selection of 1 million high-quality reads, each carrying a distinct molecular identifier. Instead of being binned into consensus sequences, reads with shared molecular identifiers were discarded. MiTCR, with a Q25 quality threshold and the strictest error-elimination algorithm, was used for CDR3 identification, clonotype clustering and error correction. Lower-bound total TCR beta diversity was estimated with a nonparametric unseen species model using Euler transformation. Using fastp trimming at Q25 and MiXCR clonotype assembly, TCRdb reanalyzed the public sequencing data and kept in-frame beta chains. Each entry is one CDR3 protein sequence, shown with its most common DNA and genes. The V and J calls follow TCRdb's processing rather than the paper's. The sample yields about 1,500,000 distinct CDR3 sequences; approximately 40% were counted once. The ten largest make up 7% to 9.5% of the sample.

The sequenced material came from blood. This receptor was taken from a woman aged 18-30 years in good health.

The DNA is TGTGCCAGCAAACGGTATGGCTACACCTTC. This is translated as CASKRYGYTF. Recombination connected TRBV28 to TRBJ1-2; no D segment can be confidently identified. Per the germline V gene, MDHEN is the CDR1 and SYDVKM is the CDR2. The trim is 7 bases for V and 5 bases for J, with a gap of 5 bases between the germline ends. From its cysteine to its phenylalanine, the CDR3 spans 10 amino acids. CDR3 DNA only is kept here, 30 bases in frame from base 1.